The rows below give T cell receptor beta chains drawn from one sample of a study of cytomegalovirus exposure and HLA in healthy donors. This table comes from immunoSEQ multiplex PCR, and its TCRdb copy is limited to in-frame clones, with some not included. The sample consists of more than 110,000 clones, about three quarters of them appearing once. What was sequenced was PBMCs. All receptors derive from a woman aged 30 to 39 in good health and CMV-seronegative. The CDR3 runs from the conserved cysteine through the conserved F or W. D genes are given only for firm matches. Only part of the rows carry a size: once, few, many, or a class if the clone is expanded.

TRBJ2-2,-,TRBV27,-,TGTGCCAGCAGTTTAGAACAGGGTTTCACCGGGGAGCTGTTTTTT,CASSLEQGFTGELFF
TRBJ1-4,-,TRBV4-2,few,TGTGCCAGCAGCTGGGGGGACCGGACCTCTAATGAAAAACTGTTTTTT,CASSWGDRTSNEKLFF
TRBJ2-5,TRBD1,TRBV27,once,TGTGCCAGCAGTTTTTTCGGACAGGGGGTGGGGGAGACCCAGTACTTC,CASSFFGQGVGETQYF
TRBJ1-2,-,TRBV14,-,TGTGCCAGCAGCCAAGCCCGCGGGGAAGGCTACACCTTC,CASSQARGEGYTF
TRBJ1-5,TRBD1,TRBV2,-,TGTGCCAGCAGTGGCTTGACAGGGGTTCAGCCCCAGCATTTT,CASSGLTGVQPQHF
TRBJ1-1,-,TRBV7-3,once,TGTGCCAGCAGCTTAAGACAGAACACTGAAGCTTTCTTT,CASSLRQNTEAFF
TRBJ2-3,-,TRBV30,-,TGTGCCTGGGTTCAGGGGGGAACAGATACGCAGTATTTT,CAWVQGGTDTQYF
TRBJ2-1,TRBD2,TRBV7-6,once,TGTGCCAGCAGCTTACGGCACGGGAGCGGGACCAATGAGCAGTTCTTC,CASSLRHGSGTNEQFF
TRBJ1-2,-,TRBV5-1,-,TGCGCCAGCAGCTTCGGTACAGAAGCTAACTATGGCTACACCTTC,CASSFGTEANYGYTF
TRBJ2-2,TRBD2,TRBV6-1,-,TGTGCCAGCTCCGGGACTAGCGTTGGCGGGGAGCTGTTTTTT,CASSGTSVGGELFF
TRBJ2-7,TRBD2,TRBV5-4,-,TGTGCCAGCAGCTATGCGGGGGGTGCGGGAGAGCAGTACTTC,CASSYAGGAGEQYF
TRBJ1-4,TRBD1,TRBV27,-,TGTGCCAGCAGCTTATCCTTCTACAGGGGGACTAATGAAAAACTGTTTTTT,CASSLSFYRGTNEKLFF
TRBJ2-1,TRBD2,TRBV9,once,TGTGCCAGCAGCGTAGGGGGGCCAACTAGCGGCCTTAATGAGCAGTTCTTC,CASSVGGPTSGLNEQFF
TRBJ1-2,-,TRBV2,-,TGTGCCAGCAGTGAACAGGGGAACTATGGCTACACCTTC,CASSEQGNYGYTF
TRBJ2-5,TRBD1,TRBV7-3,once,TGTGCCAGCAGCCCGGACAGGGCCGCGACCCAGTACTTC,CASSPDRAATQYF
TRBJ2-5,TRBD2,TRBV7-7,-,TGTGCTAGCAGCCCCGGGGGGAGTGGGGAGACCCAGTACTTC,CASSPGGSGETQYF
TRBJ2-1,TRBD2,TRBV6-5,-,TGTGCCAGCAGCCAACTATGGACTAGCGGCAATGAGCAGTTCTTC,CASSQLWTSGNEQFF
TRBJ2-4,-,TRBV28,-,TGTGCCAGCAGTTTACAGGGGGGCTTAGCCAAAAACATTCAGTACTTC,CASSLQGGLAKNIQYF
TRBJ2-7,-,TRBV4-1,-,TGCGCCAGCAGCCAAGTTCGGGCGGGAATAGGGTACGAGCAGTACTTC,CASSQVRAGIGYEQYF
TRBJ2-3,-,TRBV10-3,few,TGTGCCATCAGGCCCCAGGGGGGAACAGATACGCAGTATTTT,CAIRPQGGTDTQYF
TRBJ2-7,TRBD1,TRBV25-1,-,TGTGCCAGCAGTCCCCTCACCAGGGGGACCATGAACTACGAGCAGTACTTC,CASSPLTRGTMNYEQYF
TRBJ1-4,TRBD1,TRBV27,-,TGTGCCAGCAGTTCCCAACCGACAGGGCGTAATGAAAAACTGTTTTTT,CASSSQPTGRNEKLFF
TRBJ2-3,-,TRBV4-2,-,TGTGCCAGCAGCCAAGGTCGAGTAGCTGTCGGTACGCAGTATTTT,CASSQGRVAVGTQYF
TRBJ1-6,TRBD1,TRBV9,-,TGTGCCAGCAGCGAGAGGGGGACAGAAAATTCACCCCTCCACTTT,CASSERGTENSPLHF
TRBJ1-4,-,TRBV21-1,-,TGTGCCAGCAGCCCTAGGGACAGGGGGCGTGAAAAACTGTTTTTT,CASSPRDRGREKLFF
TRBJ2-5,-,TRBV6-6,once,TGTGCCAGCAGTTACCGGCCAGGGCAAGAGACCCAGTACTTC,CASSYRPGQETQYF
TRBJ2-3,TRBD2,TRBV30,-,TGTGCCTGGAGTGTACTAGCGGATATCACAGATACGCAGTATTTT,CAWSVLADITDTQYF
TRBJ1-3,-,TRBV19,once,TGTGCCAGTAGTGCAGGCGCCGATGGAAACACCATATATTTT,CASSAGADGNTIYF
TRBJ2-1,-,TRBV12-5,-,TGTGCTAGTGCCCCCCCGGAGGCAGTCTATGAGCAGTTCTTC,CASAPPEAVYEQFF
TRBJ1-2,-,TRBV11-2,few,TGTGCCAGCAGCTTAGGGACAGCTGAGTCCTATGGCTACACCTTC,CASSLGTAESYGYTF
TRBJ2-5,-,TRBV20-1,-,TGCAGTGCTAGAGATCGAGAGACCCAGTACTTC,CSARDRETQYF
TRBJ2-1,TRBD2,TRBV11-2,-,TGTGCCAGCAGCTTAGGGTCGGCTAGCGGGAACAATGAGCAGTTCTTC,CASSLGSASGNNEQFF
TRBJ2-1,TRBD2,TRBV11-3,-,TGTGCCAGCAGCTTAGATGAAATAGCGGGAGCCCGCAATGAGCAGTTCTTC,CASSLDEIAGARNEQFF
TRBJ1-1,TRBD1,TRBV27,once,TGTGCCAGCAGTGCCGGACAGGGTTGGAACACTGAAGCTTTCTTT,CASSAGQGWNTEAFF
TRBJ2-5,TRBD1,TRBV6-1,once,TGTGCCAGCAGTGAAGTGGGGACAGACACGGGGGAGACCCAGTACTTC,CASSEVGTDTGETQYF
TRBJ2-7,-,TRBV6-1,-,TGTGCCAGCACCCCAATGACAACCCGCTCCTACGAGCAGTACTTC,CASTPMTTRSYEQYF
TRBJ2-3,-,TRBV28,-,TGTGCCAGCATGAAACAGGGGACTGGGGATACGCAGTATTTT,CASMKQGTGDTQYF
TRBJ2-3,-,TRBV2,-,TGTGCCAGCAGGGAAACAGCTACAGATACGCAGTATTTT,CASRETATDTQYF
TRBJ2-3,-,TRBV7-9,-,TGTGCCAGCAGCTTAGCAGCTAGCACAGATACGCAGTATTTT,CASSLAASTDTQYF
TRBJ2-1,-,TRBV6-6,few,TGTGCCAGCAGTTCCTTACTAGCTCCTAAGCAGTTCTTC,CASSSLLAPKQFF
TRBJ2-1,-,TRBV30,-,TGTGCCTGGAGTGCAGGGGTCTACAATGAGCAGTTCTTC,CAWSAGVYNEQFF
TRBJ2-5,-,TRBV5-1,-,TGCGCCAGCAGCCGAGGTGGGGCTGAGGAGACCCAGTACTTC,CASSRGGAEETQYF
TRBJ2-7,TRBD2,TRBV23-1,few,TGCGCCAGCAGTCAAACCAGACTAGCGGGAGTCCGTCACGAGCAGTACTTC,CASSQTRLAGVRHEQYF
TRBJ2-2,-,TRBV6-6,-,TGTGCCAGCAGTCCCGGACTGCCCGGGGAGCTGTTTTTT,CASSPGLPGELFF
TRBJ2-5,TRBD1,TRBV27,-,TGTGCCAGCAGTTTTGGACAGGGAGATTGGGAGACCCAGTACTTC,CASSFGQGDWETQYF
TRBJ2-5,TRBD1,TRBV5-4,-,TGTGCCAGCATGCAAACCGGGACAGGGGCGGGTGAGACCCAGTACTTC,CASMQTGTGAGETQYF
TRBJ2-6,TRBD1,TRBV27,-,TGTGCCAGCAGTTCCCAGGGGGCTACTGGGGCCAACGTCCTGACTTTC,CASSSQGATGANVLTF
TRBJ2-5,-,TRBV9,-,TGTGCCAGCAGCGTATACCCGGGGTCCCAAGAGACCCAGTACTTC,CASSVYPGSQETQYF
TRBJ2-1,TRBD2,TRBV4-2,-,TGTGCCAGCAGCCAAAACGGGCCCAGCGGGGATTTTTACAATGAGCAGTTCTTC,CASSQNGPSGDFYNEQFF
TRBJ1-4,-,TRBV14,-,TGTGCCAGCAGCCAAGGCTTCGACATTGTAGGTGAAAAACTGTTTTTT,CASSQGFDIVGEKLFF
TRBJ2-1,TRBD2,TRBV7-3,-,TGTGCCAGCAGCTTAGGTCGTCTAGCGGGGGGAGGGGAGCAGTTCTTC,CASSLGRLAGGGEQFF
TRBJ2-3,-,TRBV21-1,-,TGTGCCAGACTAGCCCCAGATACGCAGTATTTT,CARLAPDTQYF
TRBJ2-7,TRBD2,TRBV10-3,-,TGTGCCATCAGTGAACTAGCGGGGCCCTACGAGCAGTACTTC,CAISELAGPYEQYF
TRBJ2-1,-,TRBV15,-,TGTGCCACCAGCAGAGACCCTCGGGGAGGGCAGTTCTTC,CATSRDPRGGQFF
TRBJ1-5,TRBD1,TRBV2,few,TGTGCCAGCAGCGACAGGGTGAATAGCAATCAGCCCCAGCATTTT,CASSDRVNSNQPQHF
TRBJ2-1,TRBD2,TRBV28,-,TGTGCCAGCAGTTTTGGGGGAGGGCCCCACAATGAGCAGTTCTTC,CASSFGGGPHNEQFF